The TCR beta chain under discussion was sequenced for a study of T cell responses to AZD1222 COVID-19 vaccine. A remark on this clone: Its antigen is still unknown. Other DNA sequences from this sample encode an identical CDR3 as well.

Here immunoSEQ multiplex PCR was the method, and the copy in TCRdb shows in-frame clones only, minus some. This repertoire shows 150,000 to 190,000 clones, around nine tenths found once; its top ten account for 1.5% to 2%. Findings of the study overall: With dominance at 160-218 and 743-854, vaccine-associated CD4 TCRs spanned spike. The study identified only a handful of AZD1222 recipients as seropositive at baseline. With two AZD1222 doses given, Spike-specific TCR breadth and depth both rose.

This CDR3 has 14 amino acids. Between the trimmed V and J ends, which lost 5 bases and 0 bases, there was a span of 5 bases. Germline V gene lookup returns CDR1 MNHEY and CDR2 SMNVEV (reference sequence). The chain links TRBV27 to TRBJ1-6; D gene uncertain. The clonotype comes from an adult in good health. The sequencing used peripheral blood, collected on day 0 of AZD1222 vaccination. CDR3 amino acids: CASSLSSYNSPLHF. For the CDR3, the DNA is TGTGCCAGCAGTCTGAGCTCCTATAATTCACCCCTCCACTTT.